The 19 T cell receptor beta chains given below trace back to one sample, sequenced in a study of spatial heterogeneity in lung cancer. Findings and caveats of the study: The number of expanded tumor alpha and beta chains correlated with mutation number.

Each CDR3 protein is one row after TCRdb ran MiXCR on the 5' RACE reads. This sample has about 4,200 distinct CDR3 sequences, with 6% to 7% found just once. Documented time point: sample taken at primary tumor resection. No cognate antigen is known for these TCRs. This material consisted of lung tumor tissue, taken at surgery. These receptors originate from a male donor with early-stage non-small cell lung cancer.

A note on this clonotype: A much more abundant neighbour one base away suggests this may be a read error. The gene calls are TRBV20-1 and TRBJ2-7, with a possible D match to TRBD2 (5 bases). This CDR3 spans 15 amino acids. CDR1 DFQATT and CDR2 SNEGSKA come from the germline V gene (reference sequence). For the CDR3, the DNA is TGCTGTGCTAGCAACCCCCTGCAAACCCACTACGAGCAGTACTTC. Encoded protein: CCASNPLQTHYEQYF.

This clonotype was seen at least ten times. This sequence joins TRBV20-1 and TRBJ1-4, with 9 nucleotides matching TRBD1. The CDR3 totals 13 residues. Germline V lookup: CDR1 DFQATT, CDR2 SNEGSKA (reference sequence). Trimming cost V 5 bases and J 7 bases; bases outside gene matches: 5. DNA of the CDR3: TGCAGTGCTGAGGGACAGGGTCGTGAAAAACTGTTTTTT. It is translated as CSAEGQGREKLFF.

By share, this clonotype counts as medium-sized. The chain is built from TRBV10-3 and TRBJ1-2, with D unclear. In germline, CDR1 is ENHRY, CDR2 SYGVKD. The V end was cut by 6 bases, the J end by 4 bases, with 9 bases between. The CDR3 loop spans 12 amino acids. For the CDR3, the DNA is TGTGCCATCAGAGGCGGATTCTATGGCTACACCTTC. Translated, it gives CAIRGGFYGYTF.

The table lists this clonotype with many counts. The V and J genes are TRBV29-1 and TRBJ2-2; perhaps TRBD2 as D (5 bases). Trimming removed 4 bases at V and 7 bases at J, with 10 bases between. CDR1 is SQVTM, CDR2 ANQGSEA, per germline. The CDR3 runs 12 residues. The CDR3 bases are TGCAGCGTTGGGACTCACGGCGGGGAGCTGTTTTTT. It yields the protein CSVGTHGGELFF.

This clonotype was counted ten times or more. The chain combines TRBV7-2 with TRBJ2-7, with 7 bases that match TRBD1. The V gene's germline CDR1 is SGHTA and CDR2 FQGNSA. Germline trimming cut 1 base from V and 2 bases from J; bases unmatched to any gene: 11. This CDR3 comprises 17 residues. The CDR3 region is CASSLGFQGVLTYEQYF. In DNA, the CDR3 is TGTGCCAGCAGCTTAGGCTTTCAGGGGGTCCTAACCTACGAGCAGTACTTC.

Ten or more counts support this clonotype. CDR3 sequence (DNA): TGTGCCAGCAGGGGTTCGCGGCTTCGCACAGATACGCAGTATTTT. This codes for CASRGSRLRTDTQYF. This chain links TRBV11-1 with TRBJ2-3; D is uncertain. V was shortened by 6 bases and J by 1 base, with 14 bases between the two germline ends. The CDR3 is 15 amino acids. Germline CDR1 reads SGHAT; CDR2 reads FQDESV (reference sequence).

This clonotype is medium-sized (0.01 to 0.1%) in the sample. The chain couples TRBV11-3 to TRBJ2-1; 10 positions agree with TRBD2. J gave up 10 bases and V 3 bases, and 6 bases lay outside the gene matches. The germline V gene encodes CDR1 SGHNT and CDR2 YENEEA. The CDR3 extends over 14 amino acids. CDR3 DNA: TGTGCCAGCAGCTTGGATAGCGGGGGGCCGGAGCAGTTCTTC. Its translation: CASSLDSGGPEQFF.

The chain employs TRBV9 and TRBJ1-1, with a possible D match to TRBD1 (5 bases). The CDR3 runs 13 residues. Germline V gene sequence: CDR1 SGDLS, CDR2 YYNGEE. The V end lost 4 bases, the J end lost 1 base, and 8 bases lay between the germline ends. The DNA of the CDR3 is TGTGCCAGCAGCCGGGACTGGAACACTGAAGCTTTCTTT. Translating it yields CASSRDWNTEAFF.

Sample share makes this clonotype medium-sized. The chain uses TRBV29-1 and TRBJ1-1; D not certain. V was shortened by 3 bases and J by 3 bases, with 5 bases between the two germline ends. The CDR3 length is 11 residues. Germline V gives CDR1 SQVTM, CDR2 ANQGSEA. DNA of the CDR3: TGCAGCGTTGAGAGGGACACTGAAGCTTTCTTT. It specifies CSVERDTEAFF.

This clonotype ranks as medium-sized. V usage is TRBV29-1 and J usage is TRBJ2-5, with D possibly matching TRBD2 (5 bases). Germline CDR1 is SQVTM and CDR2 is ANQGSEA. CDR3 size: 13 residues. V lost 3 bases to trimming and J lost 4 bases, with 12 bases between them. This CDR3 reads CSVDRSAGETQYF. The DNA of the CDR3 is TGCAGCGTTGATCGTTCTGCGGGAGAGACCCAGTACTTC. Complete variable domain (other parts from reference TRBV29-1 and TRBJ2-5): SAVISQKPSRDICQRGTSLTIQCQVDSQVTMMFWYRQQPGQSLTLIATANQGSEATYESGFVIDKFPISRPNLTFSTLTVSNMSPEDSSIYLCSVDRSAGETQYFGPGTRLLVL.

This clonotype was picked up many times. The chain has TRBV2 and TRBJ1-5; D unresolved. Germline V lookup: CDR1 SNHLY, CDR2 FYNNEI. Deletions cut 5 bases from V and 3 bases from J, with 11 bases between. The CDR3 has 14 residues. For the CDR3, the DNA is TGTGCCAGCAGTCCCTTGTATCCCAATCAGCCCCAGCATTTT. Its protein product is CASSPLYPNQPQHF.

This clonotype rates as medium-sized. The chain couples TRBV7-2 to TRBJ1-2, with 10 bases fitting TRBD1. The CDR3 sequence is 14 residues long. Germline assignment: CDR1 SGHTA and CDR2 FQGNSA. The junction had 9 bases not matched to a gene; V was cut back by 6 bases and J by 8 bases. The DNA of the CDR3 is TGTGCCAGCAGTCAGACAGGACAGGGGGACGGCTACACCTTC. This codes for CASSQTGQGDGYTF.

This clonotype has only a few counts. As DNA, the CDR3 is TGTGCCAGCAGCTTAGCGGGCAGGTCCATCTTCGCCGAGCAGTACTTC. It encodes CASSLAGRSIFAEQYF. The chain recombines TRBV7-2 with TRBJ2-7, with no clear D. Trimming shortened V by 0 bases and J by 6 bases, and 18 bases separated the two germline ends. Germline V gives CDR1 SGHTA, CDR2 FQGNSA. The CDR3 runs 16 residues.

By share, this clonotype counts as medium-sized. In DNA form, the CDR3 reads TGTGCCAGCAGTGGGGACAGGGTGAAGGGCTACACCTTC. This sequence encodes CASSGDRVKGYTF. This sequence joins TRBV28 and TRBJ1-2, with 9 bases matching TRBD1. There are 13 residues in the CDR3. Germline V gene data show CDR1 as MDHEN and CDR2 as SYDVKM. The junction had 6 bases not matched to a gene; V was cut back by 5 bases and J by 8 bases.

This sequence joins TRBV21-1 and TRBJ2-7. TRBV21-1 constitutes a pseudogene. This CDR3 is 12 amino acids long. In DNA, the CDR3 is TGTGCCAGCAGCAAACAGGAGTACGAGCAGTACTTC. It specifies CASSKQEYEQYF.

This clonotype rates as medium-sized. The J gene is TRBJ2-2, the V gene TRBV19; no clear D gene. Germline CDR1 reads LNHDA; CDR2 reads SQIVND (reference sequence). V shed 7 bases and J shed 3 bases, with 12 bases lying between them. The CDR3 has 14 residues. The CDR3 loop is CASTVHLDTGELFF. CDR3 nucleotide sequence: TGTGCCAGTACGGTTCATCTGGACACCGGGGAGCTGTTTTTT.

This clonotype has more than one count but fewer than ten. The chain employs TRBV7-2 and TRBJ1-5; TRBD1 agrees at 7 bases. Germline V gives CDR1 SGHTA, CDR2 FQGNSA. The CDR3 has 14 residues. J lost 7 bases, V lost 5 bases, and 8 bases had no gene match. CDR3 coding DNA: TGTGCCAGCAGCCCACAGGGGCTCGGCCAGCCCCAGCATTTT. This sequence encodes CASSPQGLGQPQHF.

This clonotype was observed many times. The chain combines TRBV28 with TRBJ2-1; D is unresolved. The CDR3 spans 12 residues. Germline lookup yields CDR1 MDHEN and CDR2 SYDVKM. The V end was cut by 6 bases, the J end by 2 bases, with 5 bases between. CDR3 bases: TGTGCCAGCAGCCTGGCCTACAATGAGCAGTTCTTC. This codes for CASSLAYNEQFF.

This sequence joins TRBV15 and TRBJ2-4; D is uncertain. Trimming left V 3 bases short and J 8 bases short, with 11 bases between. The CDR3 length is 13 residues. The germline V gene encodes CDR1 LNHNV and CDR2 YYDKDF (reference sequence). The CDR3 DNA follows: TGTGCCACCAGCAGTCTCGACTGGGACATTCAGTACTTC. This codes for CATSSLDWDIQYF.